A selection of T cell receptor beta chains follows, all from one sample in a study of cytomegalovirus exposure and HLA in healthy donors. Measured with immunoSEQ multiplex PCR; TCRdb has only the in-frame clones, and not every one. The table shows around 130,000 clones, with 80% occurring only once. The source material was PBMCs. The receptors derive from a man aged 25 to 40 in good health and CMV-seronegative. Both conserved end residues are part of each CDR3. The order of the fields is J gene, D gene, clone size, V gene, CDR3 protein. The D gene is left open where the match is weak. Part of the rows lack a size; the others show once, few, many or a class for expanded clones.

j_gene: TRBJ2-7
d_gene: NA
abundance: NA
v_gene: TRBV5-1
CDR3aa: CASTEDGRSYEQYF

j_gene: TRBJ2-7
d_gene: TRBD2
abundance: NA
v_gene: TRBV5-1
CDR3aa: CASSMTSGSDEQYF

j_gene: TRBJ2-1
d_gene: TRBD2
abundance: few
v_gene: TRBV6-4
CDR3aa: CASSAGLAGNNEQFF

j_gene: TRBJ1-5
d_gene: NA
abundance: NA
v_gene: TRBV6-5
CDR3aa: CASSYSSSGRNQPQHF

j_gene: TRBJ1-1
d_gene: NA
abundance: NA
v_gene: TRBV29-1
CDR3aa: CSVPPAGAMNTEAFF

j_gene: TRBJ2-1
d_gene: NA
abundance: NA
v_gene: TRBV5-4
CDR3aa: CASSLAGWEQFF

j_gene: TRBJ2-7
d_gene: TRBD1
abundance: few
v_gene: TRBV5-1
CDR3aa: CASSLGQGGNEQYF

j_gene: TRBJ2-7
d_gene: NA
abundance: NA
v_gene: TRBV4-3
CDR3aa: CASSPGLAGAYEQYF

j_gene: TRBJ2-1
d_gene: TRBD2
abundance: NA
v_gene: TRBV5-1
CDR3aa: CASAAGGPYNEQFF

j_gene: TRBJ2-3
d_gene: NA
abundance: NA
v_gene: TRBV7-3
CDR3aa: CASSLTSGATDTQYF

j_gene: TRBJ2-5
d_gene: NA
abundance: NA
v_gene: TRBV10-1
CDR3aa: CASSDTGKETQYF

j_gene: TRBJ1-4
d_gene: TRBD1
abundance: few
v_gene: TRBV7-9
CDR3aa: CASSFSGTGIEKLFF

j_gene: TRBJ2-7
d_gene: TRBD2
abundance: few
v_gene: TRBV6-5
CDR3aa: CASSYSGSGDYEQYF

j_gene: TRBJ2-5
d_gene: NA
abundance: NA
v_gene: TRBV18
CDR3aa: CASSPGFNQETQYF

j_gene: TRBJ2-1
d_gene: NA
abundance: NA
v_gene: TRBV27
CDR3aa: CASRPTGFKNFNEQFF

j_gene: TRBJ2-7
d_gene: TRBD1
abundance: NA
v_gene: TRBV5-6
CDR3aa: CASSSGQGIYEQYF

j_gene: TRBJ1-2
d_gene: NA
abundance: NA
v_gene: TRBV29-1
CDR3aa: CSVEDGERDGYTF

j_gene: TRBJ2-1
d_gene: TRBD2
abundance: NA
v_gene: TRBV13
CDR3aa: CASSLGGGNEQFF

j_gene: TRBJ1-1
d_gene: NA
abundance: NA
v_gene: TRBV25-1
CDR3aa: CASIPPKGTEAFF

j_gene: TRBJ1-5
d_gene: NA
abundance: NA
v_gene: TRBV28
CDR3aa: CASSLTGDSNQPQHF

j_gene: TRBJ2-7
d_gene: TRBD2
abundance: NA
v_gene: TRBV6-5
CDR3aa: CASSSSSGSRDF

j_gene: TRBJ2-1
d_gene: TRBD2
abundance: NA
v_gene: TRBV25-1
CDR3aa: CASSERRTSLFF

j_gene: TRBJ2-7
d_gene: TRBD2
abundance: NA
v_gene: TRBV19
CDR3aa: CASRELAGIEQYF

j_gene: TRBJ1-1
d_gene: NA
abundance: few
v_gene: TRBV19
CDR3aa: CASSIGWNTEAFF

j_gene: TRBJ2-7
d_gene: TRBD2
abundance: NA
v_gene: TRBV4-1
CDR3aa: CASSHVAAGTYEQYF

j_gene: TRBJ2-7
d_gene: NA
abundance: NA
v_gene: TRBV5-6
CDR3aa: CASSSPPDGEYEQYF

j_gene: TRBJ2-7
d_gene: NA
abundance: NA
v_gene: TRBV10-1
CDR3aa: CASSSAGTLYEQYF

j_gene: TRBJ1-2
d_gene: NA
abundance: NA
v_gene: TRBV5-1
CDR3aa: CASSSDSPIYGYTF

j_gene: TRBJ2-7
d_gene: NA
abundance: NA
v_gene: TRBV6-6
CDR3aa: CASSWLGGPYEQYF

j_gene: TRBJ2-7
d_gene: NA
abundance: NA
v_gene: TRBV7-9
CDR3aa: CASSLVDEQYF

j_gene: TRBJ2-7
d_gene: NA
abundance: once
v_gene: TRBV13
CDR3aa: CASGQRGGLGEQYF

j_gene: TRBJ2-5
d_gene: TRBD2
abundance: NA
v_gene: TRBV7-9
CDR3aa: CASSLGLAGAETQYF

j_gene: TRBJ1-5
d_gene: TRBD1
abundance: once
v_gene: TRBV28
CDR3aa: CASRTGYSNQPQHF

j_gene: TRBJ2-1
d_gene: NA
abundance: NA
v_gene: TRBV19
CDR3aa: CASSWGTGLTYNEQFF

j_gene: TRBJ2-1
d_gene: TRBD2
abundance: NA
v_gene: TRBV5-1
CDR3aa: CASSSEIAGEIYNEQFF

j_gene: TRBJ2-7
d_gene: NA
abundance: NA
v_gene: TRBV2
CDR3aa: CASSTSGGSSYEQYF

j_gene: TRBJ2-1
d_gene: TRBD1
abundance: NA
v_gene: TRBV19
CDR3aa: CASSIGGQGQFF

j_gene: TRBJ2-7
d_gene: NA
abundance: NA
v_gene: TRBV7-2
CDR3aa: CASSFWSGAISYEQYF

j_gene: TRBJ2-7
d_gene: NA
abundance: NA
v_gene: TRBV30
CDR3aa: CAWSSFPDEQYF

j_gene: TRBJ2-1
d_gene: TRBD2
abundance: NA
v_gene: TRBV7-6
CDR3aa: CASSSTWREGPFF

j_gene: TRBJ2-5
d_gene: TRBD1
abundance: NA
v_gene: TRBV29-1
CDR3aa: CSVEGTGEETQYF

j_gene: TRBJ1-3
d_gene: NA
abundance: NA
v_gene: TRBV5-6
CDR3aa: CASSLRGTGNTIYF

j_gene: TRBJ2-3
d_gene: NA
abundance: NA
v_gene: TRBV10-3
CDR3aa: CAIKGTPYTDTQYF

j_gene: TRBJ2-1
d_gene: NA
abundance: NA
v_gene: TRBV28
CDR3aa: CASSFGSSEGNEQFF

j_gene: TRBJ2-7
d_gene: NA
abundance: once
v_gene: TRBV7-2
CDR3aa: CASSLAPDGSLREQYF

j_gene: TRBJ2-1
d_gene: TRBD2
abundance: NA
v_gene: TRBV19
CDR3aa: CASRPLAGGLDEQFF

j_gene: TRBJ1-2
d_gene: TRBD1
abundance: NA
v_gene: TRBV2
CDR3aa: CASSATGVGYTF

j_gene: TRBJ2-2
d_gene: TRBD2
abundance: once
v_gene: TRBV18
CDR3aa: CASSPMTSENTGELFF

j_gene: TRBJ2-4
d_gene: TRBD1
abundance: NA
v_gene: TRBV7-6
CDR3aa: CASSSTGQWHF

j_gene: TRBJ1-1
d_gene: TRBD1
abundance: NA
v_gene: TRBV28
CDR3aa: CASSRGDRTNTEAFF

j_gene: TRBJ2-3
d_gene: TRBD2
abundance: few
v_gene: TRBV6-4
CDR3aa: CASSGGTSGTDTQYF

j_gene: TRBJ2-3
d_gene: NA
abundance: NA
v_gene: TRBV10-1
CDR3aa: CASSELEGGGPDTQYF

j_gene: TRBJ2-7
d_gene: NA
abundance: NA
v_gene: TRBV4-3
CDR3aa: CASSQTNEGEQYF